A single sample is the source of the 30 T cell receptor beta chains below, sequenced in a study of human T cells and chemical hapten exposure (dated by TCRdb to the early 2020s). What this sample's time point label stands for: patch test 3, about 24 weeks after DPC sensitization. This specimen's treatment or condition label, per the study, means: therapeutic diphenylcyclopropenone sensitization with weekly scalp DPC. Libraries were built with RACE. Reads for this sample came from a NextSeq 500. TCRdb applied fastp at Q25 and MiXCR to the public reads, then kept only in-frame beta chains. Each CDR3 protein appears once, grouped with its most common genes and DNA. The sample includes more than 100,000 distinct CDR3 sequences, with roughly 10% observed a single time. Of the sample, around 2.2% is held by the ten largest clones. Here the sequenced sample was whole blood, taken in connection with sensitization to the hapten diphenylcyclopropenone (DPC). All receptors come from a woman aged 45-65 years with alopecia areata. Some clones in this sample may be carry-over from other donors' samples.

This clonotype showed up just a few times. The chain uses TRBV6-6 and TRBJ2-7, with TRBD2 matching 7 bases. Germline V gives CDR1 MNHNY, CDR2 SVGAGI (reference sequence). CDR3 size: 15 residues. V shed 5 bases and J 0 bases; nucleotides not matched to a gene: 7. For the CDR3, the DNA is TGTGCCAGCAGTACGACTAGCTCCCTCTCCTACGAGCAGTACTTC. Residues: CASSTTSSLSYEQYF.

This clonotype was counted a few times. The chain uses TRBV7-2 and TRBJ2-5, with D perhaps TRBD2 (6 bases). Between the trimmed V and J ends, which lost 2 bases and 1 base, there was a span of 14 bases. Germline V gene lookup returns CDR1 SGHTA and CDR2 FQGNSA. This CDR3 has 16 amino acids. The chain's CDR3 is CASSLSVSGPQETQYF. The CDR3 region has the DNA TGTGCCAGCAGCTTATCGGTTAGCGGACCCCAAGAGACCCAGTACTTC.

This clonotype showed up just a few times. J is TRBJ1-1 and V is TRBV20-1, with D possibly TRBD1 on 6 matching bases. V lost 5 bases and J 4 bases, leaving 11 bases between the germline ends. CDR3 length: 12 amino acids. The germline V gene has CDR1 DFQATT and CDR2 SNEGSKA (reference sequence). CDR3 nucleotide sequence: TGCAGTGCTCCCCGGACAGCCACTGAAGCTTTCTTT. As protein: CSAPRTATEAFF.

This clonotype was seen a handful of times. V is TRBV27 and J is TRBJ1-6, with 9 bases matching TRBD1. This CDR3 contains 15 residues. The V gene's germline CDR1 is MNHEY and CDR2 SMNVEV (reference sequence). Trimming cost V 0 bases and J 10 bases; bases outside gene matches: 4. The CDR3 is CASSLSTGGLSPLHF. For the CDR3, the DNA is TGTGCCAGCAGTTTATCGACAGGGGGATTATCACCCCTCCACTTT.

This clonotype showed up just a few times. The chain carries TRBV28 and TRBJ2-7; the match to TRBD1 covers 7 bases. The V gene's germline CDR1 is MDHEN and CDR2 SYDVKM. The CDR3 runs to 14 residues. V was clipped by 6 bases and J by 1 base; unmatched bases: 6. The chain's CDR3 is CASSPTGMSYEQYF. Here the CDR3 DNA reads TGTGCCAGCAGCCCGACAGGGATGTCCTACGAGCAGTACTTC.

The gene calls are TRBV6-5 and TRBJ2-3; the match to TRBD2 covers 7 bases. The CDR3 is 11 residues long. Germline CDR1 and CDR2: MNHEY and SVGAGI. The trim removed 7 bases at V and 8 bases at J, leaving 3 bases unmatched. The CDR3 nucleotides read TGTGCCAGCAATGTAGCGGGTACGCAGTATTTT. Translated, it gives CASNVAGTQYF.

The chain uses TRBV27 and TRBJ2-1; a weak D match, TRBD2 (6 bases). V dropped 8 bases and J dropped 8 bases, with 16 bases sitting between them. This CDR3 is 13 amino acids long. CDR1 is MNHEY and CDR2 is SMNVEV in the germline V gene (reference sequence). CDR3 sequence (DNA): TGTGCCAGCGCATATACGGGGGTCCATGAGCAGTTCTTC. Protein product: CASAYTGVHEQFF.

This chain uses TRBV6-1 with TRBJ2-6; D is unresolved. This CDR3 has 13 amino acids. V was pared by 11 bases and J by 2 bases, with 10 bases between. Germline CDR1 is MNHNS and CDR2 is SASEGT. CDR3: CAGRVTGANVLTF. CDR3 bases: TGTGCCGGACGGGTAACTGGGGCCAACGTCCTGACTTTC.

This clonotype has just a few counts. The chain couples TRBV25-1 to TRBJ2-5; no definite D call. V was clipped by 5 bases and J by 1 base, with 5 bases between them. The germline V gene encodes CDR1 MGHDK and CDR2 SYGVNS. This CDR3 has 12 amino acids. CDR3 protein: CASSSSQETQYF. In DNA, the CDR3 is TGTGCCAGCAGTTCTTCCCAAGAGACCCAGTACTTC.

J is TRBJ2-5 and V is TRBV7-9; 11 bases align to TRBD2. The V gene end was trimmed by 5 bases and the J gene end by 1 base; junction bases not matched to a gene: 0. Per the germline V gene, CDR1 is SEHNR and CDR2 is FQNEAQ (reference sequence). The CDR3 covers 14 residues. CDR3 bases: TGTGCCAGCAGCACTAGCGGGGGCCAAGAGACCCAGTACTTC. Amino acids: CASSTSGGQETQYF.

This clonotype has at least ten counts. As DNA, the CDR3 is TGCAGCGTTGAAGATAATAGCAGGGGGGTCGAGACCCAGTACTTC. Its protein is CSVEDNSRGVETQYF. The V gene is TRBV29-1, the J gene TRBJ2-5, with D maybe TRBD1 (7 bases). CDR3 length: 15 amino acids. Germline CDR1 and CDR2: SQVTM and ANQGSEA. Trimming took off 0 bases at V and 5 bases at J, with 16 bases between the two ends. The full variable domain, in which reference TRBV29-1 and TRBJ2-5 provide the parts outside the CDR3, is SAVISQKPSRDICQRGTSLTIQCQVDSQVTMMFWYRQQPGQSLTLIATANQGSEATYESGFVIDKFPISRPNLTFSTLTVSNMSPEDSSIYLCSVEDNSRGVETQYFGPGTRLLVL.

The chain joins TRBV6-5 to TRBJ1-2; D is ambiguous. Germline V gene data show CDR1 as MNHEY and CDR2 as SVGAGI. Trimming stripped 3 bases from V and 8 bases from J, with 10 bases between. The CDR3 totals 12 residues. The CDR3 nucleotides are TGTGCCAGCAGTTATCGGGGAGCCGGCTACACCTTC. This encodes CASSYRGAGYTF.

The chain has TRBV29-1 and TRBJ2-1, with 7 bases lining up with TRBD2. V gave up 2 bases and J gave up 1 base; unmatched junction bases: 2. This CDR3 region has 14 residues. Looked up from germline, CDR1 is SQVTM and CDR2 is ANQGSEA. This CDR3 reads CSVETGGSYNEQFF. The CDR3 nucleotides are TGCAGCGTTGAAACGGGGGGTTCCTACAATGAGCAGTTCTTC.

This clonotype occurred a few times. The V call is TRBV20-1, the J call TRBJ1-4; TRBD1 is a possible D gene (6 bases). This CDR3 contains 11 residues. Germline CDR1 reads DFQATT; CDR2 reads SNEGSKA (reference sequence). The V end lost 7 bases, the J end lost 10 bases, and 13 bases lay between the germline ends. In DNA form, the CDR3 reads TGCAGTGTCGGCAGGGGTGGAAAACTGTTTTTT. Translating it yields CSVGRGGKLFF.

This clonotype was counted at least ten times. The chain carries TRBV7-9 and TRBJ2-1; 12 positions agree with TRBD2. This CDR3 is built from 13 residues. Germline CDR1 is SEHNR and CDR2 is FQNEAQ (reference sequence). Trimming took 10 bases from V and 7 from J; bases not matched to a gene: 5. The CDR3 nucleotides read TGTGCCACCGGGACTAGCGGGTCTAATGAGCAGTTCTTC. This encodes CATGTSGSNEQFF.

This clonotype showed up just a few times. This chain connects TRBV12-3 or TRBV12-4 to TRBJ1-1; D is undetermined. The CDR3 sequence is 13 residues long. Trimming took off 2 bases at V and 5 bases at J, with 9 bases between the two ends. CDR3: CASSLSGWTEAFF. CDR3 DNA: TGTGCCAGCAGTTTATCAGGATGGACTGAAGCTTTCTTT.

CDR3 amino acids: CSAKVFEKLFF. Written as DNA, the CDR3 is TGCAGTGCCAAAGTCTTTGAAAAACTGTTTTTT. The chain links TRBV20-1 to TRBJ1-4; no reliable D call. This CDR3 contains 11 residues. CDR1 is DFQATT and CDR2 is SNEGSKA in the germline V gene (reference sequence). Trimming took 6 bases from V and 7 from J, leaving 9 bases between them.

V usage is TRBV7-9 and J usage is TRBJ1-5; a possible D gene is TRBD1 (6 bases). V lost 4 bases and J 2 bases, leaving 18 bases between the germline ends. CDR1 SEHNR and CDR2 FQNEAQ come from the germline V gene (reference sequence). CDR3 length equals 17 residues. The CDR3: CASSWGRGSSGNQPQHF. CDR3 sequence (DNA): TGTGCCAGCAGCTGGGGGCGGGGATCCAGCGGCAATCAGCCCCAGCATTTT.

This sequence joins TRBV5-4 and TRBJ2-2, with D maybe TRBD2 (5 bases). The CDR3 runs to 16 residues. Germline V gene lookup returns CDR1 SGHNT and CDR2 YYREEE (reference sequence). V was trimmed by 1 base and J by 1 base, leaving 11 bases between them. The CDR3 sequence: CASSLYGNMNTGELFF. DNA of the CDR3: TGTGCCAGCAGCTTGTACGGGAATATGAACACCGGGGAGCTGTTTTTT.

The chain uses TRBV7-3 and TRBJ1-3; 7 nucleotides align to TRBD1. This CDR3 is built from 15 residues. Looked up from germline, CDR1 is SGHTA and CDR2 is FQGTGA. With V trimmed by 4 bases and J by 1 base, 4 bases remained unmatched. Written as DNA, the CDR3 is TGTGCCAGCAGCTCCACAGGGGATTCTGGAAACACCATATATTTT. It codes for CASSSTGDSGNTIYF.

The rearrangement uses TRBV6-5 and TRBJ1-1, with TRBD1 matching 9 bases. V lost 6 bases, J lost 4 bases, and 3 bases stayed unmatched. Germline values: CDR1 MNHEY, CDR2 SVGAGI. The CDR3 loop spans 13 amino acids. The CDR3 DNA sequence: TGTGCCAGCAGCCAGGACAGGGGCACTGAAGCTTTCTTT. Its protein product is CASSQDRGTEAFF.

This clonotype was seen a few times. The CDR3 DNA reads as TGTGCCAGCTCACCAGGGGGGGCGAGCAATCAGCCCCAGCATTTT. Encoded protein: CASSPGGASNQPQHF. The V and J genes are TRBV18 and TRBJ1-5; TRBD1 is a possible D gene (6 bases). This CDR3 has 15 residues. V lost 2 bases, J lost 1 base, and 9 bases lay in between. Germline CDR1 is KGHSH and CDR2 is LQKENI.

The V and J genes are TRBV10-3 and TRBJ2-7, with D perhaps matching TRBD2 (5 bases). Germline V gene sequence: CDR1 ENHRY, CDR2 SYGVKD. The V end lost 0 bases, the J end lost 3 bases, and 15 bases lay between the germline ends. The CDR3 is 16 residues long. The CDR3 sequence: CAISESPDQLDYEQYF. The DNA for the CDR3 is TGTGCCATCAGTGAGTCGCCGGACCAACTAGACTACGAGCAGTACTTC.

The J gene is TRBJ1-6, the V gene TRBV7-8, with D tentatively TRBD1 (5 bases). Between the trimmed V and J ends, which lost 5 bases and 10 bases, there was a span of 15 bases. CDR1 is SGHVS, CDR2 FQNEAQ, per germline. This CDR3 is 14 amino acids long. CDR3 sequence: CASSLGRRESPLHF. The CDR3 bases are TGTGCCAGCAGCCTGGGACGGCGCGAGTCACCCCTCCACTTT.

The chain recombines TRBV7-6 with TRBJ1-5, with no clear D. CDR1 and CDR2 (germline): SGHVS, FNYEAQ. CDR3 length: 13 amino acids. The germline V and J ends were trimmed by 10 bases and 1 base, with 11 bases remaining between them. The chain's CDR3 is CATSLGSNQPQHF. The DNA of the CDR3 is TGTGCCACCAGTCTGGGGAGCAATCAGCCCCAGCATTTT.

The chain is built from TRBV25-1 and TRBJ2-7; D is perhaps TRBD1 (6 bases). CDR3 length equals 15 residues. Trimming stripped 1 base from V and 4 bases from J, with 14 bases between. CDR1 is MGHDK, CDR2 SYGVNS, per germline. CDR3 in DNA: TGTGCCAGCAGTGAATTGGGGACACTTCCTTACGAGCAGTACTTC. It yields the protein CASSELGTLPYEQYF.

This clonotype was detected only a few times. The rearrangement joins TRBV29-1 to TRBJ2-6; 8 bases are a match to TRBD1. This CDR3 has 16 amino acids. The germline V gene has CDR1 SQVTM and CDR2 ANQGSEA. The ends lost 4 bases at V and 4 bases at J; junction bases unmatched: 9. The CDR3 loop reads CSVVAGGPAGANVLTF. CDR3 DNA sequence: TGCAGCGTTGTCGCAGGGGGCCCGGCGGGGGCCAACGTCCTGACTTTC.

The sample holds a few counts of this clonotype. The chain couples TRBV6-5 to TRBJ2-6, with unresolved D. With 2 bases removed from V and 4 bases from J, the gap between germline ends came to 12 bases. Germline V lookup: CDR1 MNHEY, CDR2 SVGAGI. The CDR3 extends over 16 amino acids. CDR3 residues: CASSYRAALGANVLTF. The CDR3 DNA is TGTGCCAGCAGTTACAGGGCAGCTCTGGGGGCCAACGTCCTGACTTTC.

The chain employs TRBV12-3 or TRBV12-4 and TRBJ1-2; D is possibly TRBD1 (6 bases). The CDR3 spans 13 residues. V gave up 6 bases and J gave up 4 bases, with 12 bases separating them. This CDR3 is CASSSTGIYGYTF. The DNA of the CDR3 is TGTGCCAGCAGCTCTACAGGGATCTATGGCTACACCTTC.

This clonotype was recorded a few times. CDR3 DNA sequence: TGCAGTGCTAGGGGGACCTCGACCAGCTCCTACAATGAGCAGTTCTTC. It specifies CSARGTSTSSYNEQFF. This chain connects TRBV20-1 to TRBJ2-1; D may be TRBD1 or TRBD2 (5 bases each). CDR1 DFQATT and CDR2 SNEGSKA come from the germline V gene (reference sequence). This CDR3 is 16 amino acids long. V lost 3 bases and J lost 0, with 15 bases in between.